This T cell receptor beta chain was identified during a study of breast tumors, draining lymph nodes, adjacent tissues. General observations from the study: Luminal-like breast cancer showed significantly higher tumor–nontumor repertoire similarity than basal-like. Tumors had less TCR diversity than lymph nodes, more than nontumor tissue. Data fit most tumor T cells coming from lymph node, expanding in tumor.

The V gene's germline CDR1 is PRHDT and CDR2 FYEKMQ (reference sequence). Trimming cost V 6 bases and J 1 base, with 18 bases left between them. The CDR3 is made up of 17 amino acids. Axillary draining lymph nodes of breast cancer patients supplied the node samples. TCRdb fed the multiplex PCR reads into MiXCR, producing one record per CDR3 protein. Found here are approximately 170,000 distinct CDR3 sequences, approximately 30% of them singletons; the top ten hold roughly 4.5%. This clonotype was observed many times. Its antigen is unidentified. The receptor was isolated from a female donor with breast cancer. Some clones in this sample may be carry-over from other donors' samples. The sequencing sample was made of axillary lymph node tissue. This chain connects TRBV13 to TRBJ2-2; D not resolved. The CDR3 region has the DNA TGTGCCAGCAGGCCTTCCTATTCGGGCCTGAACACCGGGGAGCTGTTTTTT. It yields the protein CASRPSYSGLNTGELFF.